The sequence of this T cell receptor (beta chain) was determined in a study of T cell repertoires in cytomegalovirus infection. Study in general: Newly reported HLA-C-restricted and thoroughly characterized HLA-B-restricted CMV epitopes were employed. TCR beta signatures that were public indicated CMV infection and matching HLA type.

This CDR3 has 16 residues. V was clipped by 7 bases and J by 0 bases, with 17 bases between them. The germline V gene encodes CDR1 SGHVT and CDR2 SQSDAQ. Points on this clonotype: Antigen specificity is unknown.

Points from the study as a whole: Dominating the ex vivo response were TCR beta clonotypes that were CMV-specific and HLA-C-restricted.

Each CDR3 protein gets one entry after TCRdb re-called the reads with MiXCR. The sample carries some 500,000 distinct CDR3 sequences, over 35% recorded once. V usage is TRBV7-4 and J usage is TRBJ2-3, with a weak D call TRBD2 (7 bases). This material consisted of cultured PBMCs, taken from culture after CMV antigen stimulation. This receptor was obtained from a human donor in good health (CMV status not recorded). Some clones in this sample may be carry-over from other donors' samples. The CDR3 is CASISRGGGSTDTQYF. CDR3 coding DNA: TGTGCCAGCATCTCCCGAGGGGGAGGGAGCACAGATACGCAGTATTTT. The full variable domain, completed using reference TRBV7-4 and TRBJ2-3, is GAGVSQSPRYKVAKRGRDVALRCDSISGHVTLYWYRQTLGQGSEVLTYSQSDAQRDKSGRPSGRFSAERPERSVSTLKIQRTEQGDSAVYLCASISRGGGSTDTQYFGPGTRLTVL.